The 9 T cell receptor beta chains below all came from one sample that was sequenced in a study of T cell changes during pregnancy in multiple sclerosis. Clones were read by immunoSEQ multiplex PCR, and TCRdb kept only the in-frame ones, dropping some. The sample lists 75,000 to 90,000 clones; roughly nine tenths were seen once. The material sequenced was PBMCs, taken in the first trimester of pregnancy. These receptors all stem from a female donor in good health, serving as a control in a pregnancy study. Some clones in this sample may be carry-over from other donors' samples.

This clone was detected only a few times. The CDR3 bases are TGCAGCCCCCAGTCGGGATCTAGCACAGATACGCAGTATTTT. Translated: CSPQSGSSTDTQYF. V is TRBV29-1 and J is TRBJ2-3; tentative D call: TRBD2 (5 bases). CDR1 is SQVTM, CDR2 ANQGSEA, per germline. There are 14 residues in the CDR3. Deletions cut 8 bases from V and 0 bases from J, with 15 bases between.

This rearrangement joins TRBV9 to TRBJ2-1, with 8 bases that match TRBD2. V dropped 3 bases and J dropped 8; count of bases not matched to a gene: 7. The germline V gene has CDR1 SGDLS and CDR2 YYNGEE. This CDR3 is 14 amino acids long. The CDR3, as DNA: TGTGCCAGCAGCGAAAGCGGGAGAGTGGATGAGCAGTTCTTC. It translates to CASSESGRVDEQFF.

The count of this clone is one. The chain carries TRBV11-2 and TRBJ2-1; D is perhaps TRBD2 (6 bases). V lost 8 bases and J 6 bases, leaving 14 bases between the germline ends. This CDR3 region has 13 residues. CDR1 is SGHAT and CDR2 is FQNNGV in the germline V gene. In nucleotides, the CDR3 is TGTGCCAGCGGAGAGACTAGTGCCAATGAGCAGTTCTTC. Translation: CASGETSANEQFF.

The CDR3: CASSFVQSQETQYF. The DNA for the CDR3 is TGTGCCAGCAGCTTTGTACAATCCCAAGAGACCCAGTACTTC. The V call is TRBV7-6, the J call TRBJ2-5; D call uncertain. The CDR3 contains 14 residues. The V gene's germline CDR1 is SGHVS and CDR2 FNYEAQ. V was pared by 3 bases and J by 1 base, with 9 bases between.

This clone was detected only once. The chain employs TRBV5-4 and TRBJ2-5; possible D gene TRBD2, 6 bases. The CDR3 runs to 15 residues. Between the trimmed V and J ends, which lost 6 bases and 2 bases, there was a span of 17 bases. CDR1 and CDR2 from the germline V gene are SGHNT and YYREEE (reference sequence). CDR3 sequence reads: CASNVAGTFQETQYF. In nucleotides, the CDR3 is TGTGCCAGCAACGTAGCCGGGACTTTTCAAGAGACCCAGTACTTC. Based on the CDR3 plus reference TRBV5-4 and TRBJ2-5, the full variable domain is ETGVTQSPTHLIKTRGQQVTLRCSSQSGHNTVSWYQQALGQGPQFIFQYYREEENGRGNFPPRFSGLQFPNYSSELNVNALELDDSALYLCASNVAGTFQETQYFGPGTRLLVL.

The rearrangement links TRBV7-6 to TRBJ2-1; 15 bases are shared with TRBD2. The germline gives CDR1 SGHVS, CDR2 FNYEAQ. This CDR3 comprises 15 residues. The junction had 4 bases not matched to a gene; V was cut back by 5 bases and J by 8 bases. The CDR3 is CASSLGLAGGDEQFF. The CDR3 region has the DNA TGTGCCAGCAGCCTGGGACTAGCGGGGGGAGATGAGCAGTTCTTC.

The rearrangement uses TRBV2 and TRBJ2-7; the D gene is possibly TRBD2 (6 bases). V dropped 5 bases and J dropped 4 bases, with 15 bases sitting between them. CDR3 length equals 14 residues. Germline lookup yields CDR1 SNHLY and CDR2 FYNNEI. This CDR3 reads CASSYGGGSYEQYF. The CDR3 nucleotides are TGTGCCAGCAGTTATGGGGGAGGTTCTTACGAGCAGTACTTC. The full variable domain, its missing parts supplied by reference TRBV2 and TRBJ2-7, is EPEVTQTPSHQVTQMGQEVILRCVPISNHLYFYWYRQILGQKVEFLVSFYNNEISEKSEIFDDQFSVERPDGSNFTLKIRSTKLEDSAMYFCASSYGGGSYEQYFGPGTRLTVT.

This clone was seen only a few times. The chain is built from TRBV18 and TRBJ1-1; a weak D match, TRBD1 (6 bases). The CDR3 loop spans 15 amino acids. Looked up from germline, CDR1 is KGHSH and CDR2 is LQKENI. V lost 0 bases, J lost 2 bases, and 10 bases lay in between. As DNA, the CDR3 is TGTGCCAGCTCACCACCGCTAGGGACAAACACTGAAGCTTTCTTT. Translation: CASSPPLGTNTEAFF.

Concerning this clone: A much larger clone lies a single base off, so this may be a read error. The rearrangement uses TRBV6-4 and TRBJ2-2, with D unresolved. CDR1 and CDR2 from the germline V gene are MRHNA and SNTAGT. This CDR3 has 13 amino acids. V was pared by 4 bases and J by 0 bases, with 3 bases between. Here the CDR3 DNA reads TGTGCCAGCAGTGCAGCGAACACCGGGGAGCTGTTTTTT. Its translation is CASSAANTGELFF.